The subject of this entry is one T cell receptor (beta chain). This specimen comes from a study of blood T cell repertoires in COVID-19. The overall study: Samples came from the United States, Italy and Spain, spanning acute and convalescent COVID-19. Nucleic acid was either cDNA or gDNA, and it came from T cells, B-cell-depleted T cells, or PBMCs.

One Seattle source followed patients from active infection through their disease course. Only in-frame clones appear in the TCRdb table, and some are missing; sequencing was by immunoSEQ multiplex PCR. Of about 170,000 clones listed, more than 75% are singletons. The sequence was obtained from a man aged 18 to 30 with COVID-19, enrolled during active disease. What was sequenced was peripheral blood.

The CDR3 nucleotides read TGCGCCATCCCGGGACAGGGAGCAACTAATGAAAAACTGTTTTTT. Its translation: CAIPGQGATNEKLFF. The rearrangement joins TRBV10-1 to TRBJ1-4; TRBD1 aligns across 9 bases. The CDR3 loop spans 15 amino acids. Germline V gives CDR1 WNHNN, CDR2 SYGVQD (reference sequence). With V trimmed by 10 bases and J by 0 bases, 6 bases remained unmatched.